This T cell receptor (beta chain) was identified during a study of blood T cell repertoires in COVID-19 (TCRdb year 2020). With regard to the full study: Samples covering the acute and convalescent phases of COVID-19 were provided by collaborators in the United States, Italy and Spain. The material from the prospective study consisted of cDNA or gDNA derived from T cells, B-cell-depleted T cells, or PBMCs. Subjects who had been exposed to COVID-19, were actively infected with it, or had recovered from it provided the deeply sampled blood TCRbeta repertoires that made up the dataset. A freely available public database, intended as a resource for researchers studying the immune response to SARS-CoV-2, is where the repertoires were released. Samples were obtained from the ongoing ImmuneRACE study (first 160 participants) and from about 1,300 subjects provided by 6 global collaborators. A de-identified subject ID, COVID-19 status, age in years and sex were almost always included in the sample metadata. Where HLA class I and class II types were available, the types were taken from metadata supplied by the sample provider, not from assay-based typing.

Broad study findings and their caveats: How much clinical and demographic metadata was included differed by source and by participant, and the metadata was provided uncurated.

In this sample, this clone turned up once. This receptor's antigen is unknown. The sample holds no much larger clone one base away, and base qualities are not on file. The trim is 3 bases for V and 3 bases for J, with a gap of 12 bases between the germline ends. Counted from cysteine to phenylalanine, this CDR3 has 15 amino acids. The CDR3 DNA has 45 bases and is translated from base 1. Reading the germline V gene gives CDR1 MRHNA and CDR2 SNTAGT. In the prospective study, participants were roughly 18 to 100 years old, resided in 20 to 30 geographic areas of the United States, and were enrolled through a virtual design. Cohort assignment in the prospective study relied on participant-reported clinical history from a screening survey and a study questionnaire. ImmuneRACE Cohort 3 recovered participants were defined by two consecutive negative NP/OP PCR tests, healthcare professional clearance, or symptom resolution. In the prospective study, whole blood, serum and a nasopharyngeal or oropharyngeal swab were collected from each participant by mobile phlebotomists. Prospective study participants could optionally give additional blood draws and questionnaires over an approximately two-month period. Before DNA extraction, prospective study blood samples were shipped either frozen or at room temperature.

The immunoSEQ Assay, a bias-controlled multiplex PCR, was used to amplify TCRbeta CDR3 regions from genomic DNA. Concerning the study's data processing: Nucleated cell counts per sample were estimated from amplification of reference gene primers within the assay. To quantify the absolute abundance of each unique TCRbeta CDR3 rearrangement, sequence reads were collapsed and filtered. For each sample, productive Simpson clonality was calculated as the square root of Simpson's diversity index across productive rearrangements. This immuneACCESS table, as held by TCRdb, lists in-frame sequences with V and J called but not all clones. Of the missing ones, under half trace to an unresolved V gene in checked studies; the others have no known cause. Clone size and V and J calls were adopted from that table, with D and trimming inferred from the DNA. This sample comprises 430,000 or so clones, roughly 90% of them detected only once. 1.5% to 2% of the sample belongs to the ten largest clones.

The chain is made from TRBV6-4 and TRBJ2-1; the D gene is perhaps TRBD2, from 6 matching bases. Sample: PBMCs or T cells enriched from blood (not recorded which). The sequence came from a woman in her forties who had recovered from COVID-19. The base sequence is TGTGCCAGCAGTGATAGGCGCGGGAACTACAATGAGCAGTTCTTC. This encodes CASSDRRGNYNEQFF.